This section outlines one T cell receptor (beta chain) sequence together with its context. These data come from a study of blood T cell repertoires in COVID-19. Sequencing used immunoSEQ multiplex PCR; TCRdb keeps in-frame clones, though not all of them. The table has 100,000 to 150,000 clones, 70% to 75% seen once. The sequence came from a man in his fifties or sixties with acute or convalescent COVID-19. The sample was peripheral blood.

The CDR3 nucleotides are TGTGCCAGCAGGGCCGCCAAAAACATTCAGTACTTC. This gives the protein CASRAAKNIQYF. The chain carries TRBV27 and TRBJ2-4; no firm D call. V lost 6 bases to trimming and J lost 1 base, with 4 bases between them. The CDR3 is 12 residues long. The V gene's germline CDR1 is MNHEY and CDR2 SMNVEV (reference sequence).